The 27 T cell receptor beta chains presented below share a single source sample, sequenced in a study of T cells in localized non-small cell lung cancer. TCRdb's copy holds only in-frame clones and misses some; the assay was immunoSEQ multiplex PCR. The data contain a few thousand clones, 25% to 35% of them singletons. The starting material was lung tumor tissue, obtained before any cancer treatment. The receptors stem from a woman aged 40-69 years with stage III lung adenocarcinoma.

This clone was seen only a few times. The chain links TRBV30 to TRBJ1-2; unclear D gene. Germline assignment: CDR1 GTSNPN and CDR2 SVGIG (reference sequence). This CDR3 comprises 12 residues. Trimming left V 5 bases short and J 7 bases short, with 14 bases between. In nucleotides, the CDR3 is TGTGCCTGGGCTCGTTGGGGTGGTGGCTACACCTTC. As protein: CAWARWGGGYTF.

This clone occurred a few times. V and J are TRBV28 and TRBJ2-7, with 7 bases aligning to TRBD2. Germline V gives CDR1 MDHEN, CDR2 SYDVKM. This CDR3 is 13 amino acids long. Trimming removed 7 bases from V and 0 bases from J; junction bases left unmatched: 3. Here the CDR3 reads CASNPGGSYEQYF. CDR3 nucleotides: TGTGCCAGCAATCCGGGAGGCTCCTACGAGCAGTACTTC. The variable domain in full, with the rest retrieved from reference TRBV28 and TRBJ2-7, is DVKVTQSSRYLVKRTGEKVFLECVQDMDHENMFWYRQDPGLGLRLIYFSYDVKMKEKGDIPEGYSVSREKKERFSLILESASTNQTSMYLCASNPGGSYEQYFGPGTRLTVT.

The DNA of the CDR3 is TGCGCCAGCAGTCATCGGCAGGTCTACGAGCAGTACTTC. It yields the protein CASSHRQVYEQYF. The chain recombines TRBV23-1 with TRBJ2-7; D remains unclear. TRBV23-1 is flagged as an ORF with uncertain function. V lost 3 bases to trimming and J lost 3 bases, with 9 bases between them. There are 13 residues in the CDR3.

This clone came up a few times. The rearrangement joins TRBV5-1 to TRBJ1-5; D gene uncertain. Per germline, CDR1 SGHRS and CDR2 YFSETQ. Trimming left V 0 bases short and J 2 bases short, with 9 bases between. The CDR3 runs 15 residues. CDR3 in DNA: TGCGCCAGCAGCTTGGATGGCCAGGGCAATCAGCCCCAGCATTTT. Amino acid sequence: CASSLDGQGNQPQHF.

In its sample, this clone is large. V is TRBV19 and J is TRBJ2-3; 12 positions agree with TRBD2. The CDR3 has 15 residues. With 6 bases clipped from V and 2 bases from J, the junction kept 3 bases outside the gene matches. Germline assignment: CDR1 LNHDA and CDR2 SQIVND (reference sequence). This chain's CDR3 is CASSRTSGVTDTQYF. The CDR3 bases are TGTGCCAGTAGCCGGACTAGCGGGGTCACAGATACGCAGTATTTT.

The chain couples TRBV28 to TRBJ1-1; D possibly corresponds to TRBD1 (6 bases). Germline CDR1 and CDR2: MDHEN and SYDVKM. Trimming pared 3 bases from V and 3 bases from J, leaving 11 bases between. The CDR3 has 14 residues. The CDR3 spells CASSLGGLDTEAFF. The CDR3 nucleotides are TGTGCCAGCAGTTTGGGGGGGCTGGACACTGAAGCTTTCTTT.

J is TRBJ1-2 and V is TRBV18; 8 nucleotides line up with TRBD1. The CDR3 length is 14 residues. With 2 bases clipped from V and 4 bases from J, the junction kept 3 bases outside the gene matches. Per the germline V gene, CDR1 is KGHSH and CDR2 is LQKENI. The CDR3 DNA sequence: TGTGCCAGCTCACCAGGACAGGGAACCTATGGCTACACCTTC. Its protein product is CASSPGQGTYGYTF.

The CDR3 DNA follows: TGTGCCAGCAGCGTAGGAGGAGGAACTAACATTCAGTACTTC. Amino acids: CASSVGGGTNIQYF. V is TRBV9 and J is TRBJ2-4, with D perhaps TRBD2 (5 bases). CDR3 length equals 14 residues. Trimming shortened V by 0 bases and J by 7 bases, and 11 bases separated the two germline ends. Germline CDR1 and CDR2: SGDLS and YYNGEE.

The rearrangement joins TRBV18 to TRBJ1-2, with a possible D match to TRBD1 (6 bases). Germline loops: CDR1 KGHSH, CDR2 LQKENI. V was trimmed by 3 bases and J by 0 bases, leaving 8 bases between them. The CDR3 is 14 residues long. Here the CDR3 DNA reads TGTGCCAGCTCACCGGGACAAACTAACTATGGCTACACCTTC. This translates into CASSPGQTNYGYTF. Full variable domain (missing parts from reference TRBV18 and TRBJ1-2): NAGVMQNPRHLVRRRGQEARLRCSPMKGHSHVYWYRQLPEEGLKFMVYLQKENIIDESGMPKERFSAEFPKEGPSILRIQQVVRGDSAAYFCASSPGQTNYGYTFGSGTRLTVV.

There are a few counts of this clone. The V gene is TRBV30, the J gene TRBJ1-1, with D possibly being TRBD1 (6 bases). V gave up 3 bases and J gave up 5 bases, with 16 bases separating them. The CDR3 runs 14 residues. Germline CDR1 is GTSNPN and CDR2 is SVGIG (reference sequence). The CDR3 loop reads CAWSPWTVRTEAFF. CDR3 nucleotides: TGTGCCTGGAGCCCCTGGACAGTGCGGACTGAAGCTTTCTTT.

This clone counts as medium-sized (0.01 to 0.1%). The V and J genes are TRBV11-3 and TRBJ1-6; TRBD1 is a possible D gene (5 bases). Germline CDR1 is SGHNT and CDR2 is YENEEA. This CDR3 spans 14 amino acids. The V end was cut by 6 bases, the J end by 5 bases, with 11 bases between. The CDR3 loop is CASRGRENNSPLHF. The DNA of the CDR3 is TGTGCCAGCAGGGGCAGGGAGAATAATTCACCCCTCCACTTT. Using reference TRBV11-3 and TRBJ1-6 for the parts outside the CDR3, the full variable domain is EAGVVQSPRYKIIEKKQPVAFWCNPISGHNTLYWYLQNLGQGPELLIRYENEEAVDDSQLPKDRFSAERLKGVDSTLKIQPAELGDSAVYLCASRGRENNSPLHFGNGTRLTVT.

The CDR3 DNA reads as TGTGCCAGCAGCTTCGTCAGTGGGGACGGGGAGCTGTTTTTT. Protein product: CASSFVSGDGELFF. The chain couples TRBV11-3 to TRBJ2-2; D unresolved. Germline V gene sequence: CDR1 SGHNT, CDR2 YENEEA. This CDR3 is built from 14 residues. Trimming took off 3 bases at V and 7 bases at J, with 12 bases between the two ends.

In its sample, this clone ranks as large. V and J are TRBV14 and TRBJ1-3; a possible D gene is TRBD1 (5 bases). The CDR3 contains 16 residues. CDR1 SGHDN and CDR2 FVKESK come from the germline V gene. V was cut by 1 base and J by 9 bases, with 19 bases left in between. CDR3 DNA sequence: TGTGCCAGCAGCCAAGGACGGGGCTCGGGAGGGGCCACCATATATTTT. Translated, it gives CASSQGRGSGGATIYF. Drawing the rest from reference TRBV14 and TRBJ1-3, the complete variable domain is EAGVTQFPSHSVIEKGQTVTLRCDPISGHDNLYWYRRVMGKEIKFLLHFVKESKQDESGMPNNRFLAERTGGTYSTLKVQPAELEDSGVYFCASSQGRGSGGATIYFGEGSWLTVV.

This clone is judged medium-sized. The chain combines TRBV1 with TRBJ2-7. TRBV1 is described as a pseudogene. The CDR3 totals 15 residues. The CDR3 region is CASSQESANTYEQYF. DNA of the CDR3: TGCGCCAGCAGCCAAGAATCGGCTAACACCTACGAGCAGTACTTC.

The sample holds a few counts of this clone. The chain joins TRBV9 to TRBJ2-1; 7 nucleotides match TRBD2. V dropped 6 bases and J dropped 2; count of bases not matched to a gene: 8. Per germline, CDR1 SGDLS and CDR2 YYNGEE. The CDR3 length is 15 residues. The CDR3 coding sequence is TGTGCCAGCAAGGACTACGGGAGGACCTACAATGAGCAGTTCTTC. It specifies CASKDYGRTYNEQFF.

This clone has just a few counts. The chain is built from TRBV15 and TRBJ2-5, with unresolved D. V was trimmed by 0 bases and J by 3 bases, leaving 8 bases between them. The length of the CDR3 is 14 residues. The germline gives CDR1 LNHNV, CDR2 YYDKDF (reference sequence). The CDR3 is CATSRDQWEETQYF. The CDR3 bases are TGTGCCACCAGCAGAGATCAATGGGAAGAGACCCAGTACTTC.

The gene calls are TRBV9 and TRBJ1-1; TRBD1 matches at 7 bases. The CDR3 totals 13 residues. Trimming took 7 bases from V and 6 from J; bases not matched to a gene: 9. CDR1 is SGDLS, CDR2 YYNGEE, per germline. CDR3 protein: CASGGRGRAEAFF. CDR3 DNA: TGTGCCAGCGGTGGAAGGGGGCGGGCTGAAGCTTTCTTT.

This clone was seen a few times. The chain has TRBV30 and TRBJ2-7, with 7 positions matching TRBD2. Germline values: CDR1 GTSNPN, CDR2 SVGIG (reference sequence). This CDR3 contains 12 residues. J gave up 3 bases and V 5 bases, and 4 bases lay outside the gene matches. DNA of the CDR3: TGTGCCTGGGGGCTAGCGGACTACGAGCAGTACTTC. Its protein product is CAWGLADYEQYF.

This clone has just a few counts. This chain links TRBV19 with TRBJ2-5; no clear D gene. CDR1 and CDR2 (germline): LNHDA, SQIVND (reference sequence). The V gene lost 3 bases and the J gene lost 3 bases, with 8 bases spanning the gap. The CDR3 contains 13 residues. This CDR3 reads CASSIYREETQYF. The CDR3 DNA reads as TGTGCCAGTAGTATTTATAGGGAAGAGACCCAGTACTTC.

This clone showed up just a few times. The genes are TRBV6-7 and TRBJ1-5; 7 bases agree with TRBD1. TRBV6-7 falls under the ORF class, with uncertain function. The CDR3 spans 14 residues. V dropped 5 bases and J dropped 5; count of bases not matched to a gene: 6. The CDR3 DNA is TGTGCCAGCAGTCCCGGGACAGTCTATCAGCCCCAGCATTTT. Translating it yields CASSPGTVYQPQHF.

This clone was observed a few times. The chain carries TRBV30 and TRBJ2-7; the D is unclear. V was cut by 4 bases and J by 6 bases, with 10 bases left in between. The length of the CDR3 is 11 residues. Germline loops: CDR1 GTSNPN, CDR2 SVGIG (reference sequence). The chain's CDR3 is CAWTGGSEQYF. The CDR3 nucleotides are TGTGCCTGGACTGGTGGTTCCGAGCAGTACTTC.

This clone is labeled as medium-sized (0.01 to 0.1%). V usage is TRBV11-3 and J usage is TRBJ2-2; D is undetermined. The CDR3 spans 14 residues. CDR1 is SGHNT and CDR2 is YENEEA in the germline V gene. The V and J ends lost 6 bases and 7 bases respectively, with 15 bases between them. The CDR3 region is CASSQRPGIGELFF. CDR3 coding DNA: TGTGCCAGCAGTCAAAGGCCGGGTATCGGGGAGCTGTTTTTT.

V is TRBV5-1 and J is TRBJ1-1; TRBD1 is a possible D gene (6 bases). With 4 bases removed from V and 0 bases from J, the gap between germline ends came to 10 bases. The CDR3 contains 14 residues. Germline lookup yields CDR1 SGHRS and CDR2 YFSETQ. CDR3 sequence: CASSRTGLNTEAFF. The CDR3 DNA reads TGCGCCAGCAGCCGTACAGGGCTGAACACTGAAGCTTTCTTT.

By frequency in the sample, this clone is large. The chain has TRBV9 and TRBJ2-1; a weak D match, TRBD1 (6 bases). V gave up 5 bases and J gave up 8 bases, with 20 bases separating them. Looked up from germline, CDR1 is SGDLS and CDR2 is YYNGEE. The CDR3 has 15 residues. CDR3 nucleotide sequence: TGTGCCAGCAGTGGGGGCCAACCGGGGAGCTATGAGCAGTTCTTC. Protein product: CASSGGQPGSYEQFF.

This clone was picked up a small number of times. The chain links TRBV19 to TRBJ1-3; D remains ambiguous. Germline CDR1 is LNHDA and CDR2 is SQIVND (reference sequence). Trimming took off 4 bases at V and 0 bases at J, with 16 bases between the two ends. CDR3 length equals 17 residues. CDR3 region: CASSRRRDDSSGNTIYF. Here the CDR3 DNA reads TGTGCCAGTAGTAGACGGCGAGACGACTCCTCTGGAAACACCATATATTTT.

The chain has TRBV12-5 and TRBJ2-3; TRBD1 matches 8 bases. The CDR3 totals 15 residues. V lost 3 bases, J lost 4 bases, and 6 bases stayed unmatched. CDR1 is LGHNT and CDR2 is FRNRAP in the germline V gene. As DNA, the CDR3 is TGTGCTAGTGGTTTAGGACAGGGAGGAGCAGATACGCAGTATTTT. Its translation is CASGLGQGGADTQYF.

This clone was counted between two and nine times. This chain connects TRBV6-8 to TRBJ2-7; D not resolved. Germline V gene data show CDR1 as MNHGY and CDR2 as SAAAGT. This CDR3 has 14 residues. The germline V and J ends were trimmed by 5 bases and 0 bases, with 11 bases remaining between them. CDR3 region: CASSDLGSSYEQYF. The CDR3 bases are TGTGCCAGCAGTGATCTTGGCAGCTCCTACGAGCAGTACTTC.